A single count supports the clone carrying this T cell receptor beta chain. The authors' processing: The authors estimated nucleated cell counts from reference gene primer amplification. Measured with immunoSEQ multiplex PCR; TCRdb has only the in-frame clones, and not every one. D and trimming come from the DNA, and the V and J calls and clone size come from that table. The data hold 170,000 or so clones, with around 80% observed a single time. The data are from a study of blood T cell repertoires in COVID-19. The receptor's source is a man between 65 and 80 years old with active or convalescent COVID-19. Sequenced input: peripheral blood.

CDR3 in DNA: TGTGCCAGCATCTCGTCTGCAACTAATGAAAAACTGTTTTTT. Amino acid sequence: CASISSATNEKLFF. V usage is TRBV7-9 and J usage is TRBJ1-4; D is undetermined. The germline gives CDR1 SEHNR, CDR2 FQNEAQ (reference sequence). This CDR3 is built from 14 residues. The V end was cut by 7 bases, the J end by 0 bases, with 9 bases between.